The entry below describes one T cell receptor (beta chain). Sequencing ends 3 residues short of the CDR3 end; the germline J gene provides the rest. The data are from a study of T cells in women clearing cervical HPV infection. Study information: Women with histologically confirmed HPV16-related CIN3 or worse, 2 with invasive cancer, served as cases. Control women cleared a single incident HPV16 infection within 12 months.

Sequenced by immunoSEQ multiplex PCR; TCRdb stores in-frame clones only, minus some. Listed are approximately 37,000 clones; under 7% falls within the top ten. Trimming left V 3 bases short and J 10 bases short, with 13 bases between. The CDR3 runs to 14 residues. Germline CDR1 LNHDA, CDR2 SQIVND (reference sequence). Material: blood buffy coat. This TCR derives from a woman aged 18 to 75 with a cervical HPV16 infection that either progressed to CIN3+ or cleared (not recorded which). V and J are TRBV19 and TRBJ1-6; no definite D call. CDR3 sequence: CASSIGGKGSPLHF. CDR3 DNA (partial): TGTGCCAGTAGTATCGGCGGCAAAGGATCACCC.